This TCR beta chain was profiled in a study of CD8 T cells in Susac syndrome (dated by TCRdb to about 2019). At the level of the whole study: Whether CD8+ T cell activation and differentiation in Susac syndrome was antigen driven was tested using repertoire sequencing. The study compared CD8+ T cell repertoire clonality among over 9 healthy donors, around 14 Susac syndrome patients and roughly 16 multiple sclerosis patients. Findings and caveats that apply to the study as a whole: The study acknowledged that relatively few individuals were included in the TCR sequencing and HLA analysis.

Peripheral blood CD8+ and CD4+ T cells from healthy donors, Susac syndrome patients and multiple sclerosis patients were profiled using high-throughput TCR beta sequencing. Multiple sclerosis controls were treatment-naive patients with stable or active relapsing-remitting disease fulfilling revised McDonald criteria. CD8+ TEMRA cells were enriched by FACS, while bulk CD8+ and CD4+ T cells were purified by magnetic negative isolation. Blood was drawn into EDTA tubes, processed within 24 hours, and PBMCs were isolated by density gradient centrifugation. PBMCs destined for TCR sequencing were cryopreserved in liquid nitrogen and later thawed in a 37 °C water bath. The sorted or isolated CD4+, CD8+ and CD8+ TEMRA cells had a purity of 90% or higher. About this clonotype: The antigen it binds to is not known. No base quality values were provided; no much bigger clone lies one nucleotide off.

Taken from the germline V gene (reference sequence), the CDR1 and CDR2 loops are SEHNR and FQNEAQ. The cysteine opens and the phenylalanine closes a CDR3 of 13 amino acids. The only DNA kept is the CDR3, 39 bases in frame from the first base. V is reduced by 5 bases and J by 2 bases, leaving a spacing of 10 bases between them. RNA was extracted using the RNeasy kit, and roughly 0.5 to 1 microgram was reverse transcribed with random hexamers. The immunoSEQ multiplex PCR assay, covering 54 Vbeta and 13 Jbeta segments, was used to amplify TCR beta CDR3 regions. PCR amplification bias was corrected by using a synthetic template baseline for primer optimization and computational correction. In the source study's methods: Only productive sequences were kept, with reads annotated to V, D and J genes according to IMGT and analyzed in immunoSEQ Analyzer. Clonality was computed as one minus Shannon entropy normalized by log2 of the number of productive unique sequences. Public and private clones were assessed among the 100 most prevalent clones of each patient and control. Clones were defined as Susac-specific if absent from the healthy and MS cohorts, from 1052 published viral clones and from other ImmuneACCESS disease sequences. The raw public data were reprocessed by TCRdb itself: fastp quality trimming at Q25, MiXCR clonotype calling, in-frame beta chains only. CDR3 protein duplicates are merged, each entry listing the most common genes and DNA. For this entry, the V and J calls and clone size follow TCRdb and not the study's own pipeline. This sample has 150,000 to 200,000 distinct CDR3 sequences in its table, and approximately 95% of those were observed once. The ten largest clones represent around 0.16% of the sample.

Input material: CD8+ T cells from PBMCs. Rearrangement joined TRBV7-9 to TRBJ2-7; the D gene is possibly TRBD2, with 6 bases matching. The receptor's source is a human donor with multiple sclerosis. The CDR3 region has the sequence CASSPGGPYEQYF. The DNA sequence follows: TGTGCCAGCAGCCCCGGGGGTCCCTACGAGCAGTACTTC.